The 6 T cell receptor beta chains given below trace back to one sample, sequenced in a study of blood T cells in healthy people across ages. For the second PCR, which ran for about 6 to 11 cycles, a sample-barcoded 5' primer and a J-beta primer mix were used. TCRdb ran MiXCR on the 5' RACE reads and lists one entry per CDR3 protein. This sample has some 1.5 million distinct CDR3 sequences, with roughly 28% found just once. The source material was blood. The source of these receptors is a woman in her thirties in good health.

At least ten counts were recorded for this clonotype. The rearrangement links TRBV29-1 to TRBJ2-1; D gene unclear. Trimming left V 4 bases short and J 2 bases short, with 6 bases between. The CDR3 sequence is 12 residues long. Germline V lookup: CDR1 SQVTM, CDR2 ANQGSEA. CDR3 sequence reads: CSVARTYNEQFF. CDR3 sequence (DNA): TGCAGCGTTGCTAGGACCTACAATGAGCAGTTCTTC.

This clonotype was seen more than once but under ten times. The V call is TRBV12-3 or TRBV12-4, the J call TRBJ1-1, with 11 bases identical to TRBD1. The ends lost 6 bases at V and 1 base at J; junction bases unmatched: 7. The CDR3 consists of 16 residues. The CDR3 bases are TGTGCCAGCAGCCGTCGGACAGGGGGCTGGAACACTGAAGCTTTCTTT. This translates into CASSRRTGGWNTEAFF.

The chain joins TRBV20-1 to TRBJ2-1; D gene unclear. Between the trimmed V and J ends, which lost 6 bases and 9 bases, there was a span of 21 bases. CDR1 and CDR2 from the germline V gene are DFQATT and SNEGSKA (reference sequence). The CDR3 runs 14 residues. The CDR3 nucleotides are TGCAGTGCCCCGGTGCCCATGGGAAATGCTGAGCAGTTCTTC. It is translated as CSAPVPMGNAEQFF.

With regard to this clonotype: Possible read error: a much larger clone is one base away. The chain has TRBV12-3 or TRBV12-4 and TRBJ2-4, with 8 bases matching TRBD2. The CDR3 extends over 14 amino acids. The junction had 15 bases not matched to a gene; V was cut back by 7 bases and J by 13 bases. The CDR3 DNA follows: TGTGCCAGCATGGTCGGGGGGGCCTACAATGAGCAGTACTTC. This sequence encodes CASMVGGAYNEQYF.

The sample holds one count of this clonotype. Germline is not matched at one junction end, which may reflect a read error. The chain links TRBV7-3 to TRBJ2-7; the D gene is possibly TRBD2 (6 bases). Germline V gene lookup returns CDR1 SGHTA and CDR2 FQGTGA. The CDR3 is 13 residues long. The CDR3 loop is CASSQMGGYERYF. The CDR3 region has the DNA TGTGCCAGCAGCCAAATGGGAGGTTACGAGCGGTACTTC.

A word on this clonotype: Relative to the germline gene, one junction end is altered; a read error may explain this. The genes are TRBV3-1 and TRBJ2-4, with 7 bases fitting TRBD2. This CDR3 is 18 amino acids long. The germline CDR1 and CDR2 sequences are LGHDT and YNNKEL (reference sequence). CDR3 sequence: CTSSPGGSGLLLGDIQYF. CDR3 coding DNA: TGTACCAGCAGCCCGGGGGGTAGCGGGTTACTCCTAGGGGACATTCAGTACTTC.